These T cell receptor beta chains were read from a single sample in a study of cytomegalovirus exposure and HLA in healthy donors. The data were produced by immunoSEQ multiplex PCR, yet TCRdb's version contains in-frame clones alone and is incomplete. The sample holds approximately 160,000 clones, approximately 72% seen once. Sequenced sample: PBMCs. These receptor sequences come from a man aged 18-30 years in good health and CMV-seronegative. Both conserved end residues are part of each CDR3. D genes are given only for firm matches. Size values are once, few and many counts, or a class for expanded clones, and some rows have none.

j_call: TRBJ1-1; clone_size: -; d_call: -; v_call: TRBV19; cdr3_aa: CASSPGLGAEAFF; cdr3_nt: TGTGCCAGTAGTCCCGGGTTGGGAGCTGAAGCTTTCTTT
j_call: TRBJ2-7; clone_size: once; d_call: -; v_call: TRBV11-2; cdr3_aa: CASSPPGRDEQYF; cdr3_nt: TGTGCCAGCAGCCCCCCCGGCAGGGACGAGCAGTACTTC
j_call: TRBJ2-1; clone_size: -; d_call: TRBD2; v_call: TRBV30; cdr3_aa: CAWSRTLAGGPDNEQFF; cdr3_nt: TGTGCCTGGAGTCGAACCCTAGCGGGAGGGCCGGACAATGAGCAGTTCTTC
j_call: TRBJ2-1; clone_size: -; d_call: -; v_call: TRBV5-6; cdr3_aa: CASSLRDWDAPGQFF; cdr3_nt: TGTGCCAGCAGCTTGAGGGACTGGGATGCCCCGGGGCAGTTCTTC
j_call: TRBJ1-1; clone_size: -; d_call: -; v_call: TRBV5-1; cdr3_aa: CASSRGQQNTEAFF; cdr3_nt: TGCGCCAGCAGTCGCGGACAGCAGAACACTGAAGCTTTCTTT
j_call: TRBJ2-2; clone_size: -; d_call: TRBD2; v_call: TRBV6-5; cdr3_aa: CASSYWTSGSTGELFF; cdr3_nt: TGTGCCAGCAGTTACTGGACTAGCGGGAGCACCGGGGAGCTGTTTTTT
j_call: TRBJ2-5; clone_size: -; d_call: -; v_call: TRBV21-1; cdr3_aa: CASSKANWRRTGTAETQYF; cdr3_nt: TGTGCCAGCAGCAAAGCTAACTGGCGGAGAACAGGGACAGCAGAGACCCAGTACTTC
j_call: TRBJ2-7; clone_size: -; d_call: TRBD1; v_call: TRBV9; cdr3_aa: CASGQGVGFGYYEQYF; cdr3_nt: TGTGCCAGCGGACAGGGTGTCGGGTTTGGATACTACGAGCAGTACTTC
j_call: TRBJ2-2; clone_size: -; d_call: -; v_call: TRBV9; cdr3_aa: CASSPGQRNTGELFF; cdr3_nt: TGTGCCAGCAGCCCCGGACAGCGGAACACCGGGGAGCTGTTTTTT
j_call: TRBJ2-2; clone_size: -; d_call: TRBD1; v_call: TRBV10-3; cdr3_aa: CAIRGTENTGELFF; cdr3_nt: TGTGCCATCAGGGGGACAGAGAACACCGGGGAGCTGTTTTTT
j_call: TRBJ2-7; clone_size: -; d_call: TRBD1; v_call: TRBV7-9; cdr3_aa: CSSSRTGGPLYEQYF; cdr3_nt: TGTTCCAGCAGCCGTACAGGGGGCCCCCTCTACGAGCAGTACTTC
j_call: TRBJ2-6; clone_size: -; d_call: -; v_call: TRBV19; cdr3_aa: CASSRRGQPHHSGANVLTF; cdr3_nt: TGTGCCAGTAGTAGGAGGGGACAGCCACACCACTCTGGGGCCAACGTCCTGACTTTC
j_call: TRBJ2-1; clone_size: -; d_call: -; v_call: TRBV5-1; cdr3_aa: CASSAGRNEQFF; cdr3_nt: TGCGCCAGCAGCGCAGGGAGGAATGAGCAGTTCTTC
j_call: TRBJ2-3; clone_size: few; d_call: -; v_call: TRBV7-8; cdr3_aa: CASSLGTEEWAQYF; cdr3_nt: TGTGCCAGCAGCTTAGGGACAGAAGAATGGGCGCAGTATTTT
j_call: TRBJ2-7; clone_size: -; d_call: -; v_call: TRBV9; cdr3_aa: CASSVGGFSYEQYF; cdr3_nt: TGTGCCAGCAGCGTAGGAGGCTTCTCCTACGAGCAGTACTTC
j_call: TRBJ2-7; clone_size: -; d_call: TRBD2; v_call: TRBV4-1; cdr3_aa: CASSPLTSGTYEQYF; cdr3_nt: TGCGCCAGCAGCCCGCTGACTAGCGGGACTTACGAGCAGTACTTC
j_call: TRBJ2-1; clone_size: -; d_call: -; v_call: TRBV10-3; cdr3_aa: CATYLDSDNEQFF; cdr3_nt: TGTGCCACCTACTTGGACAGTGACAATGAGCAGTTCTTC
j_call: TRBJ1-6; clone_size: once; d_call: -; v_call: TRBV6-5; cdr3_aa: CASSYHRDGRSPLHF; cdr3_nt: TGTGCCAGCAGTTACCACAGGGACGGCAGATCACCCCTCCACTTT
j_call: TRBJ1-1; clone_size: -; d_call: -; v_call: TRBV7-9; cdr3_aa: CASSFGGGDTEAFF; cdr3_nt: TGTGCCAGCAGCTTTGGAGGAGGGGACACTGAAGCTTTCTTT
j_call: TRBJ1-2; clone_size: -; d_call: TRBD1; v_call: TRBV19; cdr3_aa: CAGQGAGGYTF; cdr3_nt: TGTGCCGGACAGGGGGCGGGTGGCTACACCTTC
j_call: TRBJ1-2; clone_size: -; d_call: -; v_call: TRBV28; cdr3_aa: CASSAGGSYGYTF; cdr3_nt: TGTGCCAGCAGTGCCGGCGGGAGCTATGGCTACACCTTC
j_call: TRBJ2-1; clone_size: -; d_call: TRBD2; v_call: TRBV6-1; cdr3_aa: CASSEPGLAYNEQFF; cdr3_nt: TGTGCCAGCAGTGAACCAGGACTAGCATACAATGAGCAGTTCTTC
j_call: TRBJ1-3; clone_size: few; d_call: -; v_call: TRBV5-6; cdr3_aa: CASSWRAVGNTIYF; cdr3_nt: TGTGCCAGCAGCTGGAGGGCCGTTGGAAACACCATATATTTT
j_call: TRBJ2-7; clone_size: -; d_call: -; v_call: TRBV25-1; cdr3_aa: CASVPDTNPYEQYF; cdr3_nt: TGTGCCAGCGTACCCGACACCAACCCTTACGAGCAGTACTTC
j_call: TRBJ1-2; clone_size: -; d_call: -; v_call: TRBV7-6; cdr3_aa: CASSPSTGYNYGYTF; cdr3_nt: TGTGCCAGCAGCCCCTCGACAGGTTACAACTATGGCTACACCTTC
j_call: TRBJ2-7; clone_size: -; d_call: TRBD1; v_call: TRBV5-1; cdr3_aa: CASSLASLRQGAYEQYF; cdr3_nt: TGCGCCAGCAGCTTGGCTTCTTTACGGCAGGGGGCTTACGAGCAGTACTTC